This is a list of T cell receptor beta chains from one sample in a study of radiotherapy plus CTLA-4 blockade in lung cancer. Profiled with immunoSEQ multiplex PCR; TCRdb holds only in-frame clones, not every one. The table lists 40,000 or so clones, about 80% of them singletons, with almost 9% in the top ten. This specimen consisted of peripheral blood, obtained from a patient treated with radiotherapy plus ipilimumab. The source of these receptors is a human donor with non-small cell lung cancer who had stable disease on radiotherapy plus ipilimumab. The conserved cysteine and the conserved F or W are not part of the CDR3 here.

J gene	V gene	CDR3 protein
TRBJ2-1	TRBV11-3	ASSLERNEQF
TRBJ2-7	TRBV5-6	ASSLAGERHEQY
TRBJ2-4	TRBV25-1	ASSRTGDGAKNIQY
TRBJ2-2	TRBV13	ASSSQTSEFYRELF
TRBJ1-1	TRBV5-4	ASSFAENTEAF
TRBJ1-2	TRBV5-8	ASSLFLTGMYRGYT
TRBJ1-5	TRBV28	ASSESARSSQPQH
TRBJ2-5	TRBV14	ASSQGLLSGGAAETQY
TRBJ1-2	TRBV11-2	ASSLDPKVLSDYGYT
TRBJ2-2	TRBV7-6	ATISGGPESTGELF
TRBJ1-2	TRBV19	ASSPRVGTDYGYT
TRBJ1-2	TRBV27	ASSLIGREGYT
TRBJ1-1	TRBV18	ASSPPTEKAF
TRBJ1-1	TRBV5-1	ASSFPAGTGRRNTEAF
TRBJ1-6	TRBV6-4	ASSNRSRYNSPLH
TRBJ2-6	TRBV15	ATSREGQGVVGANVLT
TRBJ2-7	TRBV28	ASSLSGLDSYEQY